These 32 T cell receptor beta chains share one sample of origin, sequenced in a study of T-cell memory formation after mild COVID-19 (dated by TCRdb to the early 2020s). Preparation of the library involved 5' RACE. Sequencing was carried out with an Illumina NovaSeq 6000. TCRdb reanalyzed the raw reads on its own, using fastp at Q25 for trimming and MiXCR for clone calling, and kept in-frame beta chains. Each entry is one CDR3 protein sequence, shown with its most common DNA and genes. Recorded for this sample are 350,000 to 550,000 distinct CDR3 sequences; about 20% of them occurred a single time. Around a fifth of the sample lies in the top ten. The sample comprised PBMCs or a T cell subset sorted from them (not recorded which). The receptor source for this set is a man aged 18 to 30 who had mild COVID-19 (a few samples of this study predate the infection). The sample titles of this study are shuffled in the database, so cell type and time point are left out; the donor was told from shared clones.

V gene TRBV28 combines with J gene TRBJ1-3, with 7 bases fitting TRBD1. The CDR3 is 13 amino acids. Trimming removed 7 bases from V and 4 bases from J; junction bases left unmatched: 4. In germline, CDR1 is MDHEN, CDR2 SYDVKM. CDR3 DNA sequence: TGTGCCAGCAAATTAGGGGGCGGAAACACCATATATTTT. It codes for CASKLGGGNTIYF.

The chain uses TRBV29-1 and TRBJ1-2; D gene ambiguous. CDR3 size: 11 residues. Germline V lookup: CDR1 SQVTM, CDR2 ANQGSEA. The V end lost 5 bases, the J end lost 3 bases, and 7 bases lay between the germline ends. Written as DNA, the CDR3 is TGCAGCGTTAATTTTGACTATGGCTACACCTTC. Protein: CSVNFDYGYTF.

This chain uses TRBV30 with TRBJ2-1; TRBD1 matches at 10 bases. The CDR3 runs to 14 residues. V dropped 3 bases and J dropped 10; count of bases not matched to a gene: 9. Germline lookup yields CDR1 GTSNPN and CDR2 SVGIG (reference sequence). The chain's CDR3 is CAWRVTGGRREQFF. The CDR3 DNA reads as TGTGCCTGGAGGGTGACAGGGGGCCGTCGGGAGCAGTTCTTC.

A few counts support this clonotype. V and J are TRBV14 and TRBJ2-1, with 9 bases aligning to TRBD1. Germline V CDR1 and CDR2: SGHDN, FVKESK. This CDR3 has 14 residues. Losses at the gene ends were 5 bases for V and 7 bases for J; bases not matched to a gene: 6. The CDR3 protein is CASSTGTGRNEQFF. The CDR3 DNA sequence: TGTGCCAGCAGCACCGGGACAGGGCGAAATGAGCAGTTCTTC.

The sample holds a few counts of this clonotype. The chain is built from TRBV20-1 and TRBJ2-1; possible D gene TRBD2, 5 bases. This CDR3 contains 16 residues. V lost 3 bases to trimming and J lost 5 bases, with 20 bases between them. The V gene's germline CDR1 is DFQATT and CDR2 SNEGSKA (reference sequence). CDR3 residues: CSASPPRSGAHNEQFF. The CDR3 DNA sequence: TGCAGTGCTAGTCCCCCTAGGAGCGGCGCACACAATGAGCAGTTCTTC.

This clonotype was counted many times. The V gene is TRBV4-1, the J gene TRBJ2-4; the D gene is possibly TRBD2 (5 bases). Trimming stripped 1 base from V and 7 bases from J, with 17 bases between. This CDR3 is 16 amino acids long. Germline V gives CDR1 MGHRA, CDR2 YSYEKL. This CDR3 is CASSQGVLRGRNIQYF. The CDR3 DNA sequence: TGCGCCAGCAGCCAAGGGGTGTTACGGGGTAGGAACATTCAGTACTTC.

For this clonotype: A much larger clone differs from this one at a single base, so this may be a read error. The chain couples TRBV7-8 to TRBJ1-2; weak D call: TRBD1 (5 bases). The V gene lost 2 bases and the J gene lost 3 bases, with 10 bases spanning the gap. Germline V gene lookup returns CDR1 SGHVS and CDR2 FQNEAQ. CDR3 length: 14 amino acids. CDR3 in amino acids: CASSLSRADYGYTF. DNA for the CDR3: TGTGCCAGCAGCTTATCCAGGGCGGACTATGGCTACACCTTC.

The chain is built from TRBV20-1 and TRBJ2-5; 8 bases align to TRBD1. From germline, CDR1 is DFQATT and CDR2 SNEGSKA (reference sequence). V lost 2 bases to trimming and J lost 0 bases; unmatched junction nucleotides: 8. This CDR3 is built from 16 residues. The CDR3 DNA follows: TGCAGTGCTAGATCCCAGGGGGCCCTATACCAAGAGACCCAGTACTTC. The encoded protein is CSARSQGALYQETQYF.

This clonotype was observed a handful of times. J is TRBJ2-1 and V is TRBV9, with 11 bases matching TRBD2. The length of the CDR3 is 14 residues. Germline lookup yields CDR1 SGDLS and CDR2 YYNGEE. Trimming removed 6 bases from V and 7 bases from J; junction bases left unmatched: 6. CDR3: CASTTSGGGNEQFF. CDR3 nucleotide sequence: TGTGCCAGCACCACTAGCGGGGGCGGGAATGAGCAGTTCTTC.

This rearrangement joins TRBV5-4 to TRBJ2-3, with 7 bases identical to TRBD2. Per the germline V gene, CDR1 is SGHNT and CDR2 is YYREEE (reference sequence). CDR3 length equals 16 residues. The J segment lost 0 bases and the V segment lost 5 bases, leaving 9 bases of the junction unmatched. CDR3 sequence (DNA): TGTGCCAGCAGTTCTCTTGGGGAGGGAAGCACAGATACGCAGTATTTT. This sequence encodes CASSSLGEGSTDTQYF.

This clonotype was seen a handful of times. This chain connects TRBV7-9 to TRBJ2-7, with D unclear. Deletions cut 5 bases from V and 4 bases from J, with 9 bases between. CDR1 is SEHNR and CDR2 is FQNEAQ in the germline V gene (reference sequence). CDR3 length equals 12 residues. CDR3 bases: TGTGCCAGCAGCGGGGATGGGTACGAGCAGTACGTC. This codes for CASSGDGYEQYV.

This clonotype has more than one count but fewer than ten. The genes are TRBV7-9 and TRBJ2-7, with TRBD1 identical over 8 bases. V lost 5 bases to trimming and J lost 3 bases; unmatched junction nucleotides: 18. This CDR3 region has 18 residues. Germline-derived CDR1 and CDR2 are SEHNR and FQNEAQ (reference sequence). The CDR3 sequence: CASSPSPGRDRLGYEQYF. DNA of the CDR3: TGTGCCAGCAGCCCGAGCCCTGGCCGGGACAGGTTGGGCTACGAGCAGTACTTC.

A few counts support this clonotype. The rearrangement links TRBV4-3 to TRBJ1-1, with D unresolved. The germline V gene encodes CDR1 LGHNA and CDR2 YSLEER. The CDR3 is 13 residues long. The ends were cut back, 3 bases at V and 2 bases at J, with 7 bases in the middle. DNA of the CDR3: TGCGCCAGCAGCCAGCGGGAAAACACTGAAGCTTTCTTT. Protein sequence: CASSQRENTEAFF.

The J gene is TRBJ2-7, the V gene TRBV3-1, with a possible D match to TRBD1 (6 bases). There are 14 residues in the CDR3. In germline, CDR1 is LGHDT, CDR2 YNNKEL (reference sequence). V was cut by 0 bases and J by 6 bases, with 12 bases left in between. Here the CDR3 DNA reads TGTGCCAGCAGCCAAGAGGGGGCAGTCCCCGAGCAGTACTTC. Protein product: CASSQEGAVPEQYF.

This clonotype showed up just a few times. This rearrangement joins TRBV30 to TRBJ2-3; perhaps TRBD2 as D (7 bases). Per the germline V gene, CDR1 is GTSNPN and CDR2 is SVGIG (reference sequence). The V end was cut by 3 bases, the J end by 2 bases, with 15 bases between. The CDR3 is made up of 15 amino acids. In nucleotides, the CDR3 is TGTGCCTGGAGAACTCGGGGGGCTTTCACAGATACGCAGTATTTT. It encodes CAWRTRGAFTDTQYF.

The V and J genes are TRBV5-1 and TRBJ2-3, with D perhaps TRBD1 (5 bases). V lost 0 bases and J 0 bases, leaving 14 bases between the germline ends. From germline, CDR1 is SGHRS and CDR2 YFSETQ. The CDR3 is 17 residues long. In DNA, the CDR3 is TGCGCCAGCAGCTTGGTTTCAGGGATGACTAGCACAGATACGCAGTATTTT. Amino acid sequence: CASSLVSGMTSTDTQYF.

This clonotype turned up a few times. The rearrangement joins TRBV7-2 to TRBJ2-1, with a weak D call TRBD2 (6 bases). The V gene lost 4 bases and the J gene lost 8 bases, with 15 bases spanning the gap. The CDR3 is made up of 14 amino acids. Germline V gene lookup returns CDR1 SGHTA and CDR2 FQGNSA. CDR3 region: CASSSPGLAYEQFF. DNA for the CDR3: TGTGCCAGCAGCTCTCCGGGACTGGCCTATGAGCAGTTCTTC.

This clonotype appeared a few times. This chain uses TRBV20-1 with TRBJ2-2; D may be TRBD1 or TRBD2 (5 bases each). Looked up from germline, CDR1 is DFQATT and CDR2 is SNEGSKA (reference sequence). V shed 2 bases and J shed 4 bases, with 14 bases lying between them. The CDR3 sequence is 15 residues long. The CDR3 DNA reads TGCAGTGCTAGACGCCGGGACCGACTCACCGGGGAGCTGTTTTTT. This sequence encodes CSARRRDRLTGELFF.

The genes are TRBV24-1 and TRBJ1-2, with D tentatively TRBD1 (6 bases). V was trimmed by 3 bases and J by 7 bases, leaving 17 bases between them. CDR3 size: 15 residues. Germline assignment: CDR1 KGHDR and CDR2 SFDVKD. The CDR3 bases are TGTGCCACCAGTGATGGGGGGCAGGGTCGTAGTGGCTACACCTTC. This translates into CATSDGGQGRSGYTF.

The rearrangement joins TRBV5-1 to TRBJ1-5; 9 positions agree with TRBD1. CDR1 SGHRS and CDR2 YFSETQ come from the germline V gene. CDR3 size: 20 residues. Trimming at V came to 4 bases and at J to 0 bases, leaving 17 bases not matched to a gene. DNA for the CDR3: TGCGCCAGCAGCCCACAGCCGGCCGGGACAGGGCCTTATAGCAATCAGCCCCAGCATTTT. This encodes CASSPQPAGTGPYSNQPQHF. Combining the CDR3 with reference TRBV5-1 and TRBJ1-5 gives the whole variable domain KAGVTQTPRYLIKTRGQQVTLSCSPISGHRSVSWYQQTPGQGLQFLFEYFSETQRNKGNFPGRFSGRQFSNSRSEMNVSTLELGDSALYLCASSPQPAGTGPYSNQPQHFGDGTRLSIL.

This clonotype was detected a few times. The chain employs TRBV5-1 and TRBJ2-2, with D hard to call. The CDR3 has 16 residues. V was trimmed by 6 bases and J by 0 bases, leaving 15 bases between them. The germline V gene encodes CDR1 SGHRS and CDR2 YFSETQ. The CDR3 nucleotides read TGCGCCAGCACGGATTCACCCAGCGCGAACACCGGGGAGCTGTTTTTT. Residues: CASTDSPSANTGELFF.

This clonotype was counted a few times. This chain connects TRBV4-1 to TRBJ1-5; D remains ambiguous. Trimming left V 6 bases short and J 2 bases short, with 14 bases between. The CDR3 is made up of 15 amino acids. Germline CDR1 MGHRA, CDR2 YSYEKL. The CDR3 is CASSKRVMGNQPQHF. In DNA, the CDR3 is TGCGCCAGCAGTAAGAGGGTTATGGGCAATCAGCCCCAGCATTTT.

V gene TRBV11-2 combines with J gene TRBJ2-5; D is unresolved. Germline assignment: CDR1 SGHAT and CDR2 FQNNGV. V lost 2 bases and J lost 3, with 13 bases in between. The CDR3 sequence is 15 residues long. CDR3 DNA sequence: TGTGCCAGCAGCTTAAGTACATCAAGGGAAGAGACCCAGTACTTC. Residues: CASSLSTSREETQYF. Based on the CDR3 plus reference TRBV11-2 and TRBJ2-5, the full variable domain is EAGVAQSPRYKIIEKRQSVAFWCNPISGHATLYWYQQILGQGPKLLIQFQNNGVVDDSQLPKDRFSAERLKGVDSTLKIQPAKLEDSAVYLCASSLSTSREETQYFGPGTRLLVL.

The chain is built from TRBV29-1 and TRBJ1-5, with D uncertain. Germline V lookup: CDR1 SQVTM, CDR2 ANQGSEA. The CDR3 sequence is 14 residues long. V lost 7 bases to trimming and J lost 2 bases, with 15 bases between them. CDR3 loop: CSAADVGGNQPQHF. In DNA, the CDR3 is TGCAGCGCTGCGGACGTCGGGGGCAATCAGCCCCAGCATTTT.

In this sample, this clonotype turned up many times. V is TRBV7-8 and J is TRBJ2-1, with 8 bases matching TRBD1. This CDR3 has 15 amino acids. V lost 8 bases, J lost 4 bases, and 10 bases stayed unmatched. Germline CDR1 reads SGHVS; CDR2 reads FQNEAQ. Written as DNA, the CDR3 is TGTGCCAGCCTACGAAGGCGGGACAGGTACAATGAGCAGTTCTTC. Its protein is CASLRRRDRYNEQFF.

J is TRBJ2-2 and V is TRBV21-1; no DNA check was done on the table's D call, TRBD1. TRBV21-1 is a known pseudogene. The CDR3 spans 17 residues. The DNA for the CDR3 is TGTGCCAGCAGCGTCCCAGACAGGGGGGCGAACACCGGGGAGCTGTTTTTT. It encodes CASSVPDRGANTGELFF.

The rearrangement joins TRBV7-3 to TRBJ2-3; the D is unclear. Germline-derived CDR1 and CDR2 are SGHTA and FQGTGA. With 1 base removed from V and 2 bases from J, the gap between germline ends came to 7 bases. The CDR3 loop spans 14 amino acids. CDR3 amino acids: CASSLIHHTDTQYF. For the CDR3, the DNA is TGTGCCAGCAGCTTAATCCATCACACAGATACGCAGTATTTT.

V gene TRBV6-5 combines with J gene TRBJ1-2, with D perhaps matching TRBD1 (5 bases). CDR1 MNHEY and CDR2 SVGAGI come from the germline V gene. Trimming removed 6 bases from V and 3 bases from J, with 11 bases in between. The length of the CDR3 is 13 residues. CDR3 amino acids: CASRLLGDYGYTF. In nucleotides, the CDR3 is TGTGCCAGCAGGTTGCTGGGGGACTATGGCTACACCTTC.

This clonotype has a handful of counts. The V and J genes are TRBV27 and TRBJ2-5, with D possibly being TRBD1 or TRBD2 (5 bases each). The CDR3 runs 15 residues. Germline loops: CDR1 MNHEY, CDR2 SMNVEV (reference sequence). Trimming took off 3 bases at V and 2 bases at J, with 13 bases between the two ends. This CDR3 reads CASSLFGTQQETQYF. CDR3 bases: TGTGCCAGCAGTTTGTTCGGGACCCAGCAAGAGACCCAGTACTTC.

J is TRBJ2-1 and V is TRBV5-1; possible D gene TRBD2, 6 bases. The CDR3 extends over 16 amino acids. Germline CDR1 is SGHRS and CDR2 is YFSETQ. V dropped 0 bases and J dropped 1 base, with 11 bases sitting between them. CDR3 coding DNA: TGCGCCAGCAGCTTGGGCGGGGCCCCATCCTACAATGAGCAGTTCTTC. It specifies CASSLGGAPSYNEQFF.

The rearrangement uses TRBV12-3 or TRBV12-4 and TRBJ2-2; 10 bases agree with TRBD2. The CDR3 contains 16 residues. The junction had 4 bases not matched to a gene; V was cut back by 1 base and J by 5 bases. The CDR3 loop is CASSLGLAGDTGELFF. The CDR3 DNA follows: TGTGCCAGCAGTTTAGGCCTAGCGGGGGATACCGGGGAGCTGTTTTTT.

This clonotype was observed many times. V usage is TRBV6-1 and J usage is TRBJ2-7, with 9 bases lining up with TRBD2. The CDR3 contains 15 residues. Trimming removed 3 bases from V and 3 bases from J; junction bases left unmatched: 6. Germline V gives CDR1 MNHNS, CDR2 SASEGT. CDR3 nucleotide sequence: TGTGCCAGCAGTGATTCTGGGACTAGCCGCTACGAGCAGTACTTC. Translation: CASSDSGTSRYEQYF.